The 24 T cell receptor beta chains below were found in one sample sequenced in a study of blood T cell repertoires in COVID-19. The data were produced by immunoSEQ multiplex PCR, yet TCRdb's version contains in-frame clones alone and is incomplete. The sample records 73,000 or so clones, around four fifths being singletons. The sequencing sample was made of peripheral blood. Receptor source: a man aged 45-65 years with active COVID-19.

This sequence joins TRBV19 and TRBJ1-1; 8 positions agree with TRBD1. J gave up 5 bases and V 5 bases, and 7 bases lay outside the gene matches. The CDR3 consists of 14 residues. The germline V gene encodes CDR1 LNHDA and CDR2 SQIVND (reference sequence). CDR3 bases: TGTGCCAGTAGTGTACAGGGGGTAGGGACTGAAGCTTTCTTT. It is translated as CASSVQGVGTEAFF.

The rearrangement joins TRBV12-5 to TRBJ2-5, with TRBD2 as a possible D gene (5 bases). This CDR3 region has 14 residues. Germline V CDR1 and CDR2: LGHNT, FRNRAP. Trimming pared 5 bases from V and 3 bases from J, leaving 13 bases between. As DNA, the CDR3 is TGTGCTAGTGGTCACCCGGACGGGGAAGAGACCCAGTACTTC. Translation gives CASGHPDGEETQYF.

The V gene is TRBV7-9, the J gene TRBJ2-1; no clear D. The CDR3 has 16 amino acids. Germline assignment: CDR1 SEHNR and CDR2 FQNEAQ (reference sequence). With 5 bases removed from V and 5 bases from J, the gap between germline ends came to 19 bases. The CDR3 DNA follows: TGTGCCAGCAGCCCTTACACTGGAGCTAAAGACAATGAGCAGTTCTTC. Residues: CASSPYTGAKDNEQFF.

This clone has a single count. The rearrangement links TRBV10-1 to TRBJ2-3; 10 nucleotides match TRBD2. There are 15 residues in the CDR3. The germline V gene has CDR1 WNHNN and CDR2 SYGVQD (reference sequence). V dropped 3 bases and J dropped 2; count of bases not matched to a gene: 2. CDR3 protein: CASSELAGNTDTQYF. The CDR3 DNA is TGCGCCAGCAGTGAACTAGCGGGGAACACAGATACGCAGTATTTT.

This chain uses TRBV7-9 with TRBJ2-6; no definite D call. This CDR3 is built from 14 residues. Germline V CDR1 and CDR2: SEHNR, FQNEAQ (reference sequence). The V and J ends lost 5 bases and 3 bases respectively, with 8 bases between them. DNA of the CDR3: TGTGCCAGCAGCCCTAGGTATGGGGCCAACGTCCTGACTTTC. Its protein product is CASSPRYGANVLTF.

The CDR3 is CASSFSGGTDTQYF. The DNA for the CDR3 is TGTGCCAGCAGCTTCAGCGGGGGCACAGATACGCAGTATTTT. The chain has TRBV11-3 and TRBJ2-3, with 7 bases matching TRBD2. Germline CDR1 and CDR2: SGHNT and YENEEA. V shed 3 bases and J 1 base; nucleotides not matched to a gene: 1. This CDR3 has 14 residues.

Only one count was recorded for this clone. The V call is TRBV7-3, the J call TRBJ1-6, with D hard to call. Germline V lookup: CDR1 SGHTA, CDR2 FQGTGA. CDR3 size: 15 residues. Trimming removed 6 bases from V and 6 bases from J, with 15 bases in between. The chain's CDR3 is CASRLSGLLNSPLHF. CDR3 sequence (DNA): TGTGCCAGCAGGCTCTCCGGACTCCTTAATTCACCCCTCCACTTT. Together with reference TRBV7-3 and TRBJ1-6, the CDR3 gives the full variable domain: GAGVSQTPSNKVTEKGKYVELRCDPISGHTALYWYRQSLGQGPEFLIYFQGTGAADDSGLPNDRFFAVRPEGSVSTLKIQRTERGDSAVYLCASRLSGLLNSPLHFGNGTRLTVT.

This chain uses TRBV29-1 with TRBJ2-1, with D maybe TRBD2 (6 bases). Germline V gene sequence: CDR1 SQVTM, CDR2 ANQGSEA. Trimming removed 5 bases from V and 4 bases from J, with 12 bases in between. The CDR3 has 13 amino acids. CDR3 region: CSVSLASYNEQFF. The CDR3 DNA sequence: TGCAGCGTTAGTCTAGCGAGTTACAATGAGCAGTTCTTC.

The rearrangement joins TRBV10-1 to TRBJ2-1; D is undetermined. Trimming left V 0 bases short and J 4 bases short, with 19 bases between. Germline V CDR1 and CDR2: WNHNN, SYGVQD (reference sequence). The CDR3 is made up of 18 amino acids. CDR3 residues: CASSESKSPYDLYNEQFF. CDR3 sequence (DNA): TGCGCCAGCAGTGAGTCGAAGAGTCCCTACGACTTGTACAATGAGCAGTTCTTC.

CDR3 coding DNA: TGTGCCAGCAGCCCAGGACCATCCCCAACGACTAGCCCGTGGACCGGGGAGCTGTTTTTT. Residues: CASSPGPSPTTSPWTGELFF. This rearrangement joins TRBV3-1 (or the pseudogene TRBV3-2) to TRBJ2-2, with 7 bases identical to TRBD2. This CDR3 contains 20 residues. The J segment lost 5 bases and the V segment lost 4 bases, leaving 22 bases of the junction unmatched. Germline V CDR1 and CDR2: LGHDT, YNNKEL (reference sequence).

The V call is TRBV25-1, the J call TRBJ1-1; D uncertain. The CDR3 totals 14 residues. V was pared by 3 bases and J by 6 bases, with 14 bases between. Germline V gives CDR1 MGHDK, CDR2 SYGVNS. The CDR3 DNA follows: TGTGCCAGCAGTGAGATGGGCGCGAGGGCTGAAGCTTTCTTT. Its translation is CASSEMGARAEAFF.

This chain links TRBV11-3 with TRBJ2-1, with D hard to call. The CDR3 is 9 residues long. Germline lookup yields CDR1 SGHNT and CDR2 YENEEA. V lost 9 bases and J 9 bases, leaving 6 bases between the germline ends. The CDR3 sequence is CARGGEQFF. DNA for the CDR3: TGTGCCAGAGGCGGTGAGCAGTTCTTC.

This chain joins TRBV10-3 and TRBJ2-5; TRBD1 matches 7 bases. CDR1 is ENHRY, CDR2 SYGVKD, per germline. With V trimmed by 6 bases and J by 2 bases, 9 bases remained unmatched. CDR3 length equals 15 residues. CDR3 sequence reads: CAISAKGGRQETQYF. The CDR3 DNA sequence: TGTGCCATCAGCGCAAAAGGGGGCAGACAAGAGACCCAGTACTTC.

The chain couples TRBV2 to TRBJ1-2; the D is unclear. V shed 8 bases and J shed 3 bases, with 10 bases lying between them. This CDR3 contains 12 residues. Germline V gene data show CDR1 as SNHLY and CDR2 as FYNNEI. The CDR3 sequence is CASRAGDYGYTF. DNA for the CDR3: TGTGCCAGCCGCGCAGGTGACTATGGCTACACCTTC. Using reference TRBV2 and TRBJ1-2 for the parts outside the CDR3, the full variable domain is EPEVTQTPSHQVTQMGQEVILRCVPISNHLYFYWYRQILGQKVEFLVSFYNNEISEKSEIFDDQFSVERPDGSNFTLKIRSTKLEDSAMYFCASRAGDYGYTFGSGTRLTVV.

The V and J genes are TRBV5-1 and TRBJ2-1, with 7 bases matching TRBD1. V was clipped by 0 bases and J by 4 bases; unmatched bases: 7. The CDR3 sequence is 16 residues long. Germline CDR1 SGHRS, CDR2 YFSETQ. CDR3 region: CASSLGSGQAYNEQFF. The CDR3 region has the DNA TGCGCCAGCAGCTTGGGATCAGGACAGGCTTACAATGAGCAGTTCTTC.

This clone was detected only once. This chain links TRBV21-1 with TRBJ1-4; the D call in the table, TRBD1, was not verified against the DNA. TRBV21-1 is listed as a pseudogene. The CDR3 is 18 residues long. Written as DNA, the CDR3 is TGTGCCAGCAGCCGACAGGGGGCGAGGGCGGCAACTAATGAAAAACTGTTTTTT. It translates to CASSRQGARAATNEKLFF.

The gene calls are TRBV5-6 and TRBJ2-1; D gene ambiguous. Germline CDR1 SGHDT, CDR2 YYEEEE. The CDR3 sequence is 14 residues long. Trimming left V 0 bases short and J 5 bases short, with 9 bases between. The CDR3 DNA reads TGTGCCAGCAGCTTGGACACACACAACAATGAGCAGTTCTTC. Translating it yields CASSLDTHNNEQFF.

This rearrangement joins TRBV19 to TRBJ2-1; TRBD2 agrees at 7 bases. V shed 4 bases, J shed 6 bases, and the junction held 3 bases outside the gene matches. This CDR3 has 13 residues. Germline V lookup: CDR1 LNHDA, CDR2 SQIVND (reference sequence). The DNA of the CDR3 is TGTGCCAGTAGTACAGGGAGGGGCAATGAGCAGTTCTTC. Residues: CASSTGRGNEQFF. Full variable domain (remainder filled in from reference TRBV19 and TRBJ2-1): DGGITQSPKYLFRKEGQNVTLSCEQNLNHDAMYWYRQDPGQGLRLIYYSQIVNDFQKGDIAEGYSVSREKKESFPLTVTSAQKNPTAFYLCASSTGRGNEQFFGPGTRLTVL.

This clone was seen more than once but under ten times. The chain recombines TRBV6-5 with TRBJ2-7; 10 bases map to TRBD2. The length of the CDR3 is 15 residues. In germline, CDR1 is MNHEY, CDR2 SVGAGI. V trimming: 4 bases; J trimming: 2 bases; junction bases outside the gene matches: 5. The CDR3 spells CASSSTSGPTYEQYF. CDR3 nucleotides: TGTGCCAGCAGTTCGACTAGCGGGCCTACCTACGAGCAGTACTTC.

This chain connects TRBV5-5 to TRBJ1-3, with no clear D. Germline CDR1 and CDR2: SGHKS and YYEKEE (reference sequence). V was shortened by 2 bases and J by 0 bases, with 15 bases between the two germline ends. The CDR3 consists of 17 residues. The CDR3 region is CASSLARGESSGNTIYF. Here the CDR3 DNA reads TGTGCCAGCAGCTTAGCACGAGGCGAGAGCTCTGGAAACACCATATATTTT.

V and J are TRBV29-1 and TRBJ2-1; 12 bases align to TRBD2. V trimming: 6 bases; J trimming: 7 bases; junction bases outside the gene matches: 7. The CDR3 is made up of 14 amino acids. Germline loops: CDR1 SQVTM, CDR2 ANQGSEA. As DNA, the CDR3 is TGCAGCGTGAGAGGACTAGCGGGATGGAATGAGCAGTTCTTC. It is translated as CSVRGLAGWNEQFF.

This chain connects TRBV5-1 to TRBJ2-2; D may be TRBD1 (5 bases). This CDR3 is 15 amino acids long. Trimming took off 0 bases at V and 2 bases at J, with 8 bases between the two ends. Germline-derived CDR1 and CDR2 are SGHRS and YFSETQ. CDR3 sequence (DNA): TGCGCCAGCAGCTTGGTTCAGGGAAACACCGGGGAGCTGTTTTTT. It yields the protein CASSLVQGNTGELFF.

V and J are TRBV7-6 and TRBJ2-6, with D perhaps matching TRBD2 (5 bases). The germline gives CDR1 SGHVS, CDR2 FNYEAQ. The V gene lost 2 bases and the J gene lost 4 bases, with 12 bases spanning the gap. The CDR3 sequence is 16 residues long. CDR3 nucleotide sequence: TGTGCCAGCAGCTTACAACCCCGCGGGGGGGCCAACGTCCTGACTTTC. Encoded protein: CASSLQPRGGANVLTF.

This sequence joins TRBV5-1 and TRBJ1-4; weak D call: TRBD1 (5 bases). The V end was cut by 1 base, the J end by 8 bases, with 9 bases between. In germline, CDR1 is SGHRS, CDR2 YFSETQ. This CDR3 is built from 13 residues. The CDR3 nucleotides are TGCGCCAGCAGCTTGTTGGGGCGGGAAAAACTGTTTTTT. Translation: CASSLLGREKLFF.